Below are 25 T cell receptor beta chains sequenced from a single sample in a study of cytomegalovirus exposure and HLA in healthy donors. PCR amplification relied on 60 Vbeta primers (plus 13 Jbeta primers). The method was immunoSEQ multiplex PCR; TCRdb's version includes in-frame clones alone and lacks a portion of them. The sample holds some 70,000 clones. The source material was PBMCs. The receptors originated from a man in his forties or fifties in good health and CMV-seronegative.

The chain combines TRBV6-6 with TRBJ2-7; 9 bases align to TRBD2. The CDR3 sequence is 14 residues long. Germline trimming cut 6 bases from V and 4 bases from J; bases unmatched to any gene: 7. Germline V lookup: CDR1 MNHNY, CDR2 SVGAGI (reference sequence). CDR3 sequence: CASRPTSGVYEQYF. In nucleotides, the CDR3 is TGTGCCAGCAGACCGACTAGCGGAGTTTACGAGCAGTACTTC.

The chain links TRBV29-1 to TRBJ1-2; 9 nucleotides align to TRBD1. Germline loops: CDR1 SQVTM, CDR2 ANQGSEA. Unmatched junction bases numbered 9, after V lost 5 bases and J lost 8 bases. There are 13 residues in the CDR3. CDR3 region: CSVKGTGRGGYTF. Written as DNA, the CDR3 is TGCAGCGTTAAGGGGACAGGGAGGGGGGGCTACACCTTC.

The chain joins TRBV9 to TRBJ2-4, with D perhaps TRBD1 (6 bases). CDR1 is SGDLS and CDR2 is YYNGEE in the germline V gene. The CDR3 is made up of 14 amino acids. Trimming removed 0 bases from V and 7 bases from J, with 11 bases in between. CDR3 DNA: TGTGCCAGCAGCGTAGGCCACAGGGAGAACATTCAGTACTTC. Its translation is CASSVGHRENIQYF.

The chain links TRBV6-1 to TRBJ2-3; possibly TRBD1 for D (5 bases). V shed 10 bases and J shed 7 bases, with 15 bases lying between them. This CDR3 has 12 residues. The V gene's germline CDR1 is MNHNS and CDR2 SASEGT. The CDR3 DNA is TGTGCCATCCCAGCAGGGCCCAATACGCAGTATTTT. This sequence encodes CAIPAGPNTQYF.

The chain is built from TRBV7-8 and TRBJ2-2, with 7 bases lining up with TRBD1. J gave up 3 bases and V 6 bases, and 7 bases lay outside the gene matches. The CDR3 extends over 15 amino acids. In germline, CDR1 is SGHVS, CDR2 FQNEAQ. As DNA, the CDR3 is TGTGCCAGCAGACACAGGGGAGAATACACCGGGGAGCTGTTTTTT. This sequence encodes CASRHRGEYTGELFF.

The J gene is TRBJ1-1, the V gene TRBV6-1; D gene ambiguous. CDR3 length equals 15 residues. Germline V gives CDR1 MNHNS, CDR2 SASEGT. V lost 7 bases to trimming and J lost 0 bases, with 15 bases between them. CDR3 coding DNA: TGTGCCAGCACCGCTATGAGCATACTGAACACTGAAGCTTTCTTT. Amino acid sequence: CASTAMSILNTEAFF.

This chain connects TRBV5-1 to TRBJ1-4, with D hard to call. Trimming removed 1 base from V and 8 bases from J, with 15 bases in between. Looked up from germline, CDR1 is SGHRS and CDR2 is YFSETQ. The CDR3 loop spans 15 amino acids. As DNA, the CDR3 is TGCGCCAGCAGCTTGAACGAACTTCGAGGGGAAAAACTGTTTTTT. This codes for CASSLNELRGEKLFF. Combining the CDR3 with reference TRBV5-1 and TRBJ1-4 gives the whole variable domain KAGVTQTPRYLIKTRGQQVTLSCSPISGHRSVSWYQQTPGQGLQFLFEYFSETQRNKGNFPGRFSGRQFSNSRSEMNVSTLELGDSALYLCASSLNELRGEKLFFGSGTQLSVL.

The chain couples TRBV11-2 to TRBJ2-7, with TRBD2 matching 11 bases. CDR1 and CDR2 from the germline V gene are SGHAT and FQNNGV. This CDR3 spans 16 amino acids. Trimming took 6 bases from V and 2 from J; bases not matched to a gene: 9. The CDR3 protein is CASSLTGTSGTYEQYF. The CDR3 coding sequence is TGTGCCAGCAGTTTAACGGGGACTAGCGGAACCTACGAGCAGTACTTC.

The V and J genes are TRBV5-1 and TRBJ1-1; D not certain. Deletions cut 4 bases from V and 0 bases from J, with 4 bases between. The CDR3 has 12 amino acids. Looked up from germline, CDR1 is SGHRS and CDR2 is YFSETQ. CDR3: CASSQVNTEAFF. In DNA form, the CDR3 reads TGCGCCAGCAGCCAGGTGAACACTGAAGCTTTCTTT.

The chain's CDR3 is CASSEPTGFYEQYF. DNA of the CDR3: TGTGCCAGCAGTGAACCGACAGGGTTCTACGAGCAGTACTTC. V and J are TRBV25-1 and TRBJ2-7, with TRBD1 matching over 7 bases. This CDR3 region has 14 residues. V dropped 2 bases and J dropped 3; count of bases not matched to a gene: 4. The V gene's germline CDR1 is MGHDK and CDR2 SYGVNS.

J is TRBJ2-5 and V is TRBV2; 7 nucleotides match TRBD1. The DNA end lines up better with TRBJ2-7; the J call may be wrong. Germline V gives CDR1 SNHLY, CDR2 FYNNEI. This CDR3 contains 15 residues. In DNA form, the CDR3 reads TGTGCCAGCAGTTATAACCCGGGACAGCACTACGAGCAGTACTTC. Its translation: CASSYNPGQHYEQYF.

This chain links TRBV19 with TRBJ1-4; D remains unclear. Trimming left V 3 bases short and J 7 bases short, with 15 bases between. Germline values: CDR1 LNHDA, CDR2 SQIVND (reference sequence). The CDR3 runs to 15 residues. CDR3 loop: CASSIDPVRSEKLFF. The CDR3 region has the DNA TGTGCCAGTAGTATCGACCCAGTACGGAGTGAAAAACTGTTTTTT. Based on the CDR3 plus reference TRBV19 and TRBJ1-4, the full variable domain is DGGITQSPKYLFRKEGQNVTLSCEQNLNHDAMYWYRQDPGQGLRLIYYSQIVNDFQKGDIAEGYSVSREKKESFPLTVTSAQKNPTAFYLCASSIDPVRSEKLFFGSGTQLSVL.

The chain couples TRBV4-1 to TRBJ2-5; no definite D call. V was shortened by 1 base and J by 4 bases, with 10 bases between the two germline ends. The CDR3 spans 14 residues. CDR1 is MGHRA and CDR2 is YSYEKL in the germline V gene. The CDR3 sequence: CASSQVVSGETQYF. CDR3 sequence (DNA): TGCGCCAGCAGCCAAGTGGTATCCGGAGAGACCCAGTACTTC.

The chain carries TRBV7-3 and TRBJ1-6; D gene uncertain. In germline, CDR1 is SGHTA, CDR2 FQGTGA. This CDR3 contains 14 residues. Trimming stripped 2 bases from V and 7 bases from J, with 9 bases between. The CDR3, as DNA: TGTGCCAGCAGCTTAGGGCGCGAGAATTCACCCCTCCACTTT. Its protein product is CASSLGRENSPLHF. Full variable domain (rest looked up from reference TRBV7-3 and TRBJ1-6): GAGVSQTPSNKVTEKGKYVELRCDPISGHTALYWYRQSLGQGPEFLIYFQGTGAADDSGLPNDRFFAVRPEGSVSTLKIQRTERGDSAVYLCASSLGRENSPLHFGNGTRLTVT.

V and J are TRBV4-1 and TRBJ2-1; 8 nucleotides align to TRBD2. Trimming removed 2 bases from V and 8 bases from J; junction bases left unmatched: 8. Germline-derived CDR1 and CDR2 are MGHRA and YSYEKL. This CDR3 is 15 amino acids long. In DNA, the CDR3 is TGCGCCAGCAGCCAATATTCCCGACTAGCGCATGAGCAGTTCTTC. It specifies CASSQYSRLAHEQFF.

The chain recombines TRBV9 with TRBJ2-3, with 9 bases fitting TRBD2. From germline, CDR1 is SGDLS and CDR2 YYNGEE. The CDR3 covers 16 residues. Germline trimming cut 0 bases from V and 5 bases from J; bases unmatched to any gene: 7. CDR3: CASSVVVAGAVDTQYF. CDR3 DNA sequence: TGTGCCAGCAGCGTAGTGGTAGCGGGGGCTGTAGATACGCAGTATTTT.

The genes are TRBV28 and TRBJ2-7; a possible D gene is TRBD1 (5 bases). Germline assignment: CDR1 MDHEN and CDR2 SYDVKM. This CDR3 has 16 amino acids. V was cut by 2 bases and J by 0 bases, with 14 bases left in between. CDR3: CASSLESGFLSYEQYF. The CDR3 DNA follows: TGTGCCAGCAGTTTAGAGTCAGGGTTCCTCTCCTACGAGCAGTACTTC.

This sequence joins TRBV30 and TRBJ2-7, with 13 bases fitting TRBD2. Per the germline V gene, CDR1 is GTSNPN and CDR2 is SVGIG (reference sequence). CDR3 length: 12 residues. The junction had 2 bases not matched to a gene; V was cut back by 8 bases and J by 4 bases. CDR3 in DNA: TGTGCCGGGGGACTAGCGGGGTACGAGCAGTACTTC. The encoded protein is CAGGLAGYEQYF.

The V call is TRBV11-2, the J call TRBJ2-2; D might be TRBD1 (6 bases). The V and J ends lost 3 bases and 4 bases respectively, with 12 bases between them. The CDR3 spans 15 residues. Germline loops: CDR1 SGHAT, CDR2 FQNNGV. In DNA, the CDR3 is TGTGCCAGCAGCTTTTTTGGGGGCTCCACCGGGGAGCTGTTTTTT. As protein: CASSFFGGSTGELFF.

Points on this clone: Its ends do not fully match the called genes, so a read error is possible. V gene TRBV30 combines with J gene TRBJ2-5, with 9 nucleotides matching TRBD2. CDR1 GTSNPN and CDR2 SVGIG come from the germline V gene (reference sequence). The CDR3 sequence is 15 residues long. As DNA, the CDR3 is TGTGCCGGGAGATCCTCGCGACTAGCGGTAGAGACCCAGTACTTC. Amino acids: CAGRSSRLAVETQYF.

CDR3: CASSLEGRQGNGYTF. The CDR3 DNA reads as TGTGCCAGCAGCTTAGAGGGACGACAGGGTAATGGCTACACCTTC. The V gene is TRBV7-2, the J gene TRBJ1-2, with TRBD1 matching 7 bases. The CDR3 extends over 15 amino acids. The germline V gene has CDR1 SGHTA and CDR2 FQGNSA. Losses at the gene ends were 1 base for V and 6 bases for J; bases not matched to a gene: 8.

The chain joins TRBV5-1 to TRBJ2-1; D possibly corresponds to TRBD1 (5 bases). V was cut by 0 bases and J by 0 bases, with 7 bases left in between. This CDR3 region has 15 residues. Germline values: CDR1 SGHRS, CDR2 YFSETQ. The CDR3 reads CASSLEQVSYNEQFF. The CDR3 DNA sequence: TGCGCCAGCAGCTTGGAACAGGTCTCCTACAATGAGCAGTTCTTC.

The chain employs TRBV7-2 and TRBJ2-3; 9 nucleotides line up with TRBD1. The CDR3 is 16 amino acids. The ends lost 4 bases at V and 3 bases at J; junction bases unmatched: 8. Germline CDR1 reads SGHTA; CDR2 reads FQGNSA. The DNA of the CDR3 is TGTGCCAGCAGCTACAACAGGGGGCTTGGGACAGATACGCAGTATTTT. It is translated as CASSYNRGLGTDTQYF.

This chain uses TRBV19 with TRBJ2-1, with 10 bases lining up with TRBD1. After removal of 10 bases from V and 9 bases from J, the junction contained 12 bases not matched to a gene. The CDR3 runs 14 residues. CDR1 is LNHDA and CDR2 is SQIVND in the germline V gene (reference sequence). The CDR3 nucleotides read TGTGCCACCCAAGGGGACAGGGGTGTTAGTGAGCAGTTCTTC. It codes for CATQGDRGVSEQFF.

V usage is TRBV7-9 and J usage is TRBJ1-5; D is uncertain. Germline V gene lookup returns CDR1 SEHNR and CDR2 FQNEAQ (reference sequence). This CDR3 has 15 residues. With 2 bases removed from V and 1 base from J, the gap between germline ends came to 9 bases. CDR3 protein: CASSLSAGSNQPQHF. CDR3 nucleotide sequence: TGTGCCAGCAGCTTATCCGCCGGGAGCAATCAGCCCCAGCATTTT.